The clone carrying this TCR beta chain was seen many times. Its antigen is unknown. This specimen belongs to a study of glioma-infiltrating T cells. Germline values: CDR1 SNHLY, CDR2 FYNNEI. This CDR3 has 15 residues. The ends lost 8 bases at V and 4 bases at J; junction bases unmatched: 10. The iRepertoire nested amplicon-rescue multiplex PCR amplified TCR alpha and beta CDR3s from RNA. For one-step reverse transcription and amplification, 100-400 ng of tissue mRNA or PBMC total RNA was used. TCRdb analysed the multiplex PCR reads with MiXCR anew, one entry per CDR3 protein. Altogether 110,000 or so distinct CDR3 sequences are present, under 30% being singletons, with the ten largest covering under 45%. Notes on the study in general: Very few CDR3 sequences were shared between tissue and blood. Gliomas, especially low-grade, showed above-expected tissue-blood divergence; non-neoplastic patients showed below.

The TCR sequence derives from a human donor with low-grade glioma or glioblastoma, undergoing nonglioma brain surgery, or in good health (not recorded which). Sample: glioma tissue, nonneoplastic brain tissue, or PBMCs (not recorded which). V and J are TRBV2 and TRBJ1-2; TRBD1 agrees at 10 bases. CDR3 sequence (DNA): TGTGCCAGCTCCCCCGAGGGACAGGGGACCTATGGCTACACCTTC. The encoded protein is CASSPEGQGTYGYTF.